This is a list of T cell receptor beta chains from one sample in a study of T cell responses to AZD1222 COVID-19 vaccine. Sequencing was performed with immunoSEQ multiplex PCR; in TCRdb, only in-frame clones are kept and a portion is missing. The repertoire has about 140,000 clones, 85% to 95% of them found once; the top ten carry roughly 12%. Sequencing was performed on peripheral blood, taken after recovery from COVID-19. Receptors were obtained from an adult who had recovered from COVID-19. Both conserved end residues are part of each CDR3. Fields, in order: clone size, D gene, J gene, V gene, CDR3 protein, CDR3 DNA. A D gene is named only where the DNA matches it firmly. The size of a clone is reported for some rows only, either as once, few or many, or as a class for expanded clones.

size: .; D: TRBD2; J: TRBJ2-7; V: TRBV4-1; CDR3: CASSQVPLAGGDYEQYF; DNA: TGCGCCAGCAGCCAAGTACCCCTAGCGGGAGGGGACTACGAGCAGTACTTC
size: few; D: .; J: TRBJ1-5; V: TRBV19; CDR3: CATAWTSNQPQHF; DNA: TGTGCCACCGCATGGACTAGCAATCAGCCCCAGCATTTT
size: .; D: TRBD1; J: TRBJ1-4; V: TRBV11-2; CDR3: CASSLVFGDRDGKLFF; DNA: TGTGCCAGCAGCTTAGTGTTCGGGGACAGGGATGGAAAACTGTTTTTT
size: .; D: .; J: TRBJ1-2; V: TRBV7-3; CDR3: CASRGRDFYGYTF; DNA: TGTGCCAGCAGGGGACGGGACTTCTATGGCTACACCTTC
size: .; D: TRBD1; J: TRBJ2-7; V: TRBV19; CDR3: CASTPGQGGSYEQYF; DNA: TGTGCCAGTACCCCCGGACAGGGGGGCTCCTACGAGCAGTACTTC
size: .; D: .; J: TRBJ2-2; V: TRBV28; CDR3: CASGPGNTGELFF; DNA: TGTGCCAGCGGTCCGGGGAACACCGGGGAGCTGTTTTTT
size: .; D: .; J: TRBJ2-7; V: TRBV9; CDR3: CASSVESGRGYEQYF; DNA: TGTGCCAGCAGCGTAGAAAGCGGAAGGGGTTACGAGCAGTACTTC
size: .; D: .; J: TRBJ2-1; V: TRBV7-8; CDR3: CASSLDRGQQFF; DNA: TGTGCCAGCAGCTTAGACCGGGGCCAGCAGTTCTTC
size: once; D: .; J: TRBJ2-7; V: TRBV19; CDR3: CASSIRGVSEQYF; DNA: TGTGCCAGTAGTATAAGGGGAGTGAGCGAGCAGTACTTC
size: .; D: .; J: TRBJ1-1; V: TRBV23-1; CDR3: CASSQGPRRTEAFF; DNA: TGCGCCAGCAGTCAAGGGCCGCGGCGTACTGAAGCTTTCTTT
size: .; D: TRBD1; J: TRBJ2-7; V: TRBV6-5; CDR3: CASSSGTGGEQYF; DNA: TGTGCCAGCAGTTCCGGGACAGGAGGGGAGCAGTACTTC
size: .; D: .; J: TRBJ2-7; V: TRBV11-2; CDR3: CASSSSREEQYF; DNA: TGTGCCAGCAGCTCCTCCAGGGAAGAGCAGTACTTC
size: .; D: .; J: TRBJ2-3; V: TRBV7-9; CDR3: CASTSWDTQYF; DNA: TGTGCCAGCACCTCTTGGGATACGCAGTATTTT
size: .; D: .; J: TRBJ2-5; V: TRBV24-1; CDR3: CATSDLQGLEETQYF; DNA: TGTGCCACCAGTGATTTGCAGGGGTTGGAGGAGACCCAGTACTTC
size: .; D: .; J: TRBJ2-6; V: TRBV27; CDR3: CASSPRTEFNSGANVLTF; DNA: TGTGCCAGCAGTCCAAGGACAGAATTTAACTCTGGGGCCAACGTCCTGACTTTC
size: .; D: .; J: TRBJ2-1; V: TRBV24-1; CDR3: CATLPHNEQFF; DNA: TGTGCCACCCTACCGCACAATGAGCAGTTCTTC
size: .; D: .; J: TRBJ2-7; V: TRBV4-1; CDR3: CASSQAGIKNYEQYF; DNA: TGCGCCAGCAGCCAGGCAGGTATTAAAAACTACGAGCAGTACTTC
size: .; D: .; J: TRBJ1-2; V: TRBV25-1; CDR3: CASHPPGSPRGYGYTF; DNA: TGTGCCAGCCACCCGCCGGGATCCCCCCGAGGCTATGGCTACACCTTC
size: .; D: TRBD2; J: TRBJ2-7; V: TRBV5-1; CDR3: CASSLPTSGRPEQYF; DNA: TGCGCCAGCAGCTTGCCTACTAGCGGGAGGCCTGAGCAGTACTTC
size: .; D: TRBD2; J: TRBJ2-3; V: TRBV6-2/TRBV6-3; CDR3: CASSQRLAGVHHSSTDTQYF; DNA: TGTGCCAGCAGTCAAAGACTAGCGGGAGTCCATCATTCTAGCACAGATACGCAGTATTTT
size: .; D: .; J: TRBJ2-3; V: TRBV5-1; CDR3: CASSVAPGVATDTQYF; DNA: TGCGCCAGCAGCGTGGCCCCGGGGGTTGCAACAGATACGCAGTATTTT
size: .; D: TRBD2; J: TRBJ2-5; V: TRBV7-7; CDR3: CASSSGLAGAETQYF; DNA: TGTGCTAGCAGCTCCGGACTAGCGGGAGCGGAGACCCAGTACTTC
size: .; D: TRBD2; J: TRBJ2-7; V: TRBV3-1/TRBV3-2; CDR3: CASSPFRGLSVAGGKSSYEQYF; DNA: TGTGCCAGCAGCCCATTTAGGGGTTTGTCTGTAGCGGGAGGGAAAAGCTCCTACGAGCAGTACTTC
size: once; D: TRBD1; J: TRBJ2-5; V: TRBV29-1; CDR3: CSVDGEKGAQETQYF; DNA: TGCAGCGTTGACGGCGAGAAGGGGGCACAAGAGACCCAGTACTTC
size: .; D: TRBD1; J: TRBJ2-7; V: TRBV5-5; CDR3: CASSSRTGPHYEQYF; DNA: TGTGCCAGCAGCTCCAGGACAGGGCCCCATTACGAGCAGTACTTC
size: .; D: .; J: TRBJ1-2; V: TRBV24-1; CDR3: CATSDSRRGPIYGYTF; DNA: TGTGCCACCAGTGATTCGAGGAGGGGACCTATCTATGGCTACACCTTC
size: .; D: .; J: TRBJ2-3; V: TRBV3-1/TRBV3-2; CDR3: CASSLRGTSDTQYF; DNA: TGTGCCAGCAGCTTACGAGGGACTTCCGATACGCAGTATTTT
size: .; D: .; J: TRBJ1-1; V: TRBV3-1/TRBV3-2; CDR3: CASSPRGLNTEAFF; DNA: TGTGCCAGCAGCCCACGGGGCTTGAACACTGAAGCTTTCTTT
size: .; D: TRBD1; J: TRBJ2-3; V: TRBV7-8; CDR3: CASSLIRIGQGARDTQYF; DNA: TGTGCCAGCAGCTTAATTAGAATAGGACAGGGGGCTCGAGATACGCAGTATTTT
size: .; D: TRBD1; J: TRBJ2-7; V: TRBV7-7; CDR3: CASSLGQGATYEQYF; DNA: TGTGCTAGCAGCCTCGGACAGGGCGCTACCTACGAGCAGTACTTC
size: .; D: .; J: TRBJ1-3; V: TRBV2; CDR3: CASRRAENSGNTIYF; DNA: TGTGCCAGCAGAAGAGCAGAGAACTCTGGAAACACCATATATTTT
size: .; D: TRBD1; J: TRBJ2-7; V: TRBV19; CDR3: CASSKTGTGLFLSYEQYF; DNA: TGTGCCAGTAGCAAAACCGGGACAGGACTTTTCCTCTCCTACGAGCAGTACTTC
size: .; D: .; J: TRBJ1-6; V: TRBV4-1; CDR3: CASSQEGGVNNSPLHF; DNA: TGCGCCAGCAGCCAAGAAGGGGGGGTAAATAATTCACCCCTCCACTTT
size: .; D: .; J: TRBJ2-7; V: TRBV29-1; CDR3: CSVAPSSYEQYF; DNA: TGCAGCGTTGCTCCTAGCTCCTACGAGCAGTACTTC
size: .; D: .; J: TRBJ1-2; V: TRBV10-3; CDR3: CAISESRQFKYGYTF; DNA: TGTGCCATCAGTGAGTCTCGACAATTCAAGTATGGCTACACCTTC
size: .; D: .; J: TRBJ2-7; V: TRBV28; CDR3: CASSPYRDGSYEQYF; DNA: TGTGCCAGCAGCCCCTACCGGGACGGATCCTACGAGCAGTACTTC
size: .; D: TRBD1; J: TRBJ1-2; V: TRBV6-5; CDR3: CASSPDRGPPYGYTF; DNA: TGTGCCAGCAGCCCGGACAGGGGTCCCCCCTATGGCTACACCTTC
size: .; D: .; J: TRBJ1-3; V: TRBV4-1; CDR3: CASSQGPGRSAGGNTIYF; DNA: TGCGCCAGCAGCCAAGGTCCAGGGAGGTCTGCGGGGGGAAACACCATATATTTT
size: .; D: .; J: TRBJ2-2; V: TRBV7-2; CDR3: CASSLLVSGELFF; DNA: TGTGCCAGCAGCTTACTTGTATCTGGGGAGCTGTTTTTT
size: .; D: .; J: TRBJ1-1; V: TRBV6-5; CDR3: CASRRETEQAFF; DNA: TGTGCCAGCAGACGGGAAACAGAACAAGCTTTCTTT
size: .; D: .; J: TRBJ2-3; V: TRBV11-2; CDR3: CASSSTIEEGITDTQYF; DNA: TGTGCCAGCAGCTCAACGATTGAGGAGGGGATCACAGATACGCAGTATTTT
size: .; D: .; J: TRBJ2-5; V: TRBV5-1; CDR3: CASSLVPTGETQYF; DNA: TGCGCCAGCAGCTTGGTCCCTACGGGAGAGACCCAGTACTTC
size: once; D: .; J: TRBJ1-1; V: TRBV19; CDR3: CASSIDPPRGGRTEAFF; DNA: TGTGCCAGTAGTATAGATCCCCCTCGGGGGGGGCGTACTGAAGCTTTCTTT
size: once; D: .; J: TRBJ1-3; V: TRBV28; CDR3: CASRLQGLSGNTIYF; DNA: TGTGCCAGCAGGCTACAGGGTCTCTCTGGAAACACCATATATTTT
size: .; D: TRBD2; J: TRBJ2-2; V: TRBV29-1; CDR3: CSPPSGASGRVNTGELFF; DNA: TGCAGCCCTCCATCGGGGGCTAGCGGGAGAGTGAACACCGGGGAGCTGTTTTTT
size: once; D: TRBD2; J: TRBJ2-7; V: TRBV11-2; CDR3: CASSSGGLTYEQYF; DNA: TGTGCCAGCAGCTCGGGGGGACTCACCTACGAGCAGTACTTC
size: .; D: .; J: TRBJ1-4; V: TRBV5-1; CDR3: CASSLAGQGNEKLFF; DNA: TGCGCCAGCAGCTTGGCCGGGCAGGGTAATGAAAAACTGTTTTTT
size: .; D: .; J: TRBJ1-2; V: TRBV10-2; CDR3: CASSESTGLVRVYGYTF; DNA: TGCGCCAGCAGTGAGTCGACGGGTCTGGTCAGGGTCTATGGCTACACCTTC
size: .; D: TRBD1; J: TRBJ1-4; V: TRBV12-3/TRBV12-4; CDR3: CASSPGGREKLFF; DNA: TGTGCCAGCAGCCCAGGGGGTCGGGAAAAACTGTTTTTT
size: .; D: .; J: TRBJ2-7; V: TRBV28; CDR3: CASSLRVIGGVISYEQYF; DNA: TGTGCCAGCAGTTTAAGGGTAATAGGGGGGGTAATCTCCTACGAGCAGTACTTC
size: once; D: .; J: TRBJ2-1; V: TRBV27; CDR3: CASSLLPSSYNEQFF; DNA: TGTGCCAGCAGTTTACTTCCGAGCTCCTACAATGAGCAGTTCTTC
size: .; D: .; J: TRBJ2-3; V: TRBV11-2; CDR3: CASSLEGLYTDTQYF; DNA: TGTGCCAGCAGCTTAGAAGGGCTATACACAGATACGCAGTATTTT
size: .; D: TRBD1; J: TRBJ2-7; V: TRBV6-5; CDR3: CASRAGTATYEQYF; DNA: TGTGCCAGCCGCGCCGGGACAGCAACCTACGAGCAGTACTTC
size: once; D: TRBD1; J: TRBJ1-6; V: TRBV4-2; CDR3: CASSQDGTGRNSPLHF; DNA: TGTGCCAGCAGCCAAGATGGGACAGGGAGAAATTCACCCCTCCACTTT